The next 2 T cell receptor beta chains were all read from a single sample in a study of blood T cell repertoires in COVID-19 (dated by TCRdb to the early 2020s). The method was the immunoSEQ multiplex PCR assay. As stored in TCRdb, this immuneACCESS dataset retains in-frame rearrangements with V and J assigned. A fraction of the clones does not appear; measured against another copy, unresolved V genes explain less than half of the discrepancy, and the remainder lacks a known reason. The sample data list approximately 170,000 clones, and around 90% of these were observed just once. The top ten clonotypes cover roughly 5% of the sample. The specimen was peripheral blood. Receptor source: a man aged 18 to 30 with COVID-19, enrolled during active disease.

The rearrangement uses TRBV5-1 and TRBJ1-1; 8 bases are a match to TRBD1. CDR1 and CDR2 (germline): SGHRS, YFSETQ. The V and J ends lost 2 bases and 0 bases, in that order; junction bases with no gene match: 9. This CDR3 is built from 17 residues. CDR3 bases: TGCGCCAGCAGCTTAGGAAGACAGGGGACGATGAACACTGAAGCTTTCTTT. Its translation is CASSLGRQGTMNTEAFF.

The rearrangement links TRBV19 to TRBJ1-5; TRBD1 is a possible D gene (5 bases). Germline loops: CDR1 LNHDA, CDR2 SQIVND (reference sequence). V was cut by 7 bases and J by 7 bases, with 20 bases left in between. CDR3 length: 15 amino acids. The CDR3 spells CASKGVREETQPQHF. CDR3 bases: TGTGCCAGTAAAGGGGTCAGGGAGGAAACCCAGCCCCAGCATTTT. Complete variable domain (other parts from reference TRBV19 and TRBJ1-5): DGGITQSPKYLFRKEGQNVTLSCEQNLNHDAMYWYRQDPGQGLRLIYYSQIVNDFQKGDIAEGYSVSREKKESFPLTVTSAQKNPTAFYLCASKGVREETQPQHFGDGTRLSIL.